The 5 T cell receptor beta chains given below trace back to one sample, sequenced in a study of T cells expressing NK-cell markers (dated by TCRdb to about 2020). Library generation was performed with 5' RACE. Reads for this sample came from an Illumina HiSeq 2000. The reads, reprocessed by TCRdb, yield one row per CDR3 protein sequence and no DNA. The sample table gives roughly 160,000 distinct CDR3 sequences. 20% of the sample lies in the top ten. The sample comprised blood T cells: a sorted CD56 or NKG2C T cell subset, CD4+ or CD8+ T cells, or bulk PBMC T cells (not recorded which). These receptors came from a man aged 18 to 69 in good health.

CDR3 sequence: CASSAPLTGAALEAFF. The chain is built from TRBV9 and TRBJ1-1; the TCRdb D gene call, TRBD1, has no DNA to confirm it. There are 16 residues in the CDR3. CDR1 and CDR2 from the germline V gene are SGDLS and YYNGEE.

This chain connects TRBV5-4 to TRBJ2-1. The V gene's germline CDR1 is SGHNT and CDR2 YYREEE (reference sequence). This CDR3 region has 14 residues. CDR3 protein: CASRAASSYNEQFF.

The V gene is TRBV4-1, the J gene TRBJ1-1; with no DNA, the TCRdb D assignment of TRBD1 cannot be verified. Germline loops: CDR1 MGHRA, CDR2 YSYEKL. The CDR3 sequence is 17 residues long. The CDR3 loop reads CASSPRGLGSLNTEAFF.

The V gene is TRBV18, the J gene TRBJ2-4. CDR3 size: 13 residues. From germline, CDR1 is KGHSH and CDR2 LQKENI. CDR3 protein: CASSPPIGNIQYF.

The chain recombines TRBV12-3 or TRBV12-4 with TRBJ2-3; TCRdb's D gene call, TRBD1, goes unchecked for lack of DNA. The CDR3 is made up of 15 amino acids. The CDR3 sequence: CASSGGLTSTDTQYF.